The sequence of this T cell receptor (beta chain) was determined in a study of T cell repertoires in cytomegalovirus infection. At the level of the study: Both CMV infection and a matching HLA type were indicated by public TCR beta signatures.

With 3 bases removed from V and 9 bases from J, the gap between germline ends came to 8 bases. The length of the CDR3 is 11 residues. Each CDR3 protein gets one entry after TCRdb re-called the reads with MiXCR. Seen here are about 530,000 distinct CDR3 sequences, about 30% observed once, and the top ten hold roughly an eighth. Sequencing input: PBMCs. This TCR was sampled from a human donor in good health (CMV status not recorded). Some clones in this sample may be carry-over from other donors' samples. The chain joins TRBV12-3 or TRBV12-4 to TRBJ1-2; D remains unclear. In nucleotides, the CDR3 is TGTGCCAGCAGTTTGGGTGGGCGCTACACCTTC. It specifies CASSLGGRYTF.